This T cell receptor beta chain is from a study of response to subunit inactivated influenza vaccine (dated 2018 in TCRdb). Study-level background: Deep quantitative T cell receptor repertoire profiling was used in the study to track responses to a trivalent subunit inactivated influenza vaccine. The paper as a whole reports these results and caveats: According to the authors, only a limited number of new T cells may be recruited by each seasonal influenza vaccination.

The germline ends are 19 bases apart after V is trimmed by 4 bases and J by 6 bases. As encoded in the germline V gene, CDR1 is SQVTM while CDR2 is ANQGSEA. Spanning cysteine to phenylalanine, the CDR3 consists of 14 amino acids. CDR3 DNA only is kept here, 42 bases in frame from base 1. The sample holds a few counts of this clonotype. Its specific antigen is unknown. The sample holds no much larger clone one base away, and base qualities are not on file. Library prep was done by RT-PCR. Sequencing used an Illumina HiSeq 2500. The raw public reads went through TCRdb reprocessing: fastp at Q25, MiXCR clone calling, in-frame beta chains kept. Duplicate CDR3 protein sequences are folded into a single record with the most common DNA and genes. The sample has about 240,000 distinct CDR3 sequences on record, less than 15% of them singletons. The ten largest clones take up about 8% of the sample.

This clonotype was obtained from a man over 45 who received an inactivated influenza vaccine. Donor details come from another sample of the same person, matched by shared clones. The V and J genes are TRBV29-1 and TRBJ2-7; too little of a D gene remains to name it. Sequenced material: non-naive T cells sorted from PBMCs, taken roughly 2 weeks before vaccination. What this sample's cell subset or site label stands for: memory T cell fraction. This receptor has the CDR3 CSVGTGRRSSEQYF. The bases are TGCAGCGTTGGGACCGGACGCCGAAGCAGCGAGCAGTACTTC.